This T cell receptor (beta chain) stems from a study of blood T cell repertoires in COVID-19. Overall study context: T cells, B-cell-depleted T cells, or PBMCs provided the cDNA or gDNA that served as material.

The CDR3 has 13 amino acids. Trimming pared 3 bases from V and 0 bases from J, leaving 8 bases between. In germline, CDR1 is GTSNPN, CDR2 SVGIG (reference sequence). In the source study's methods: Reference gene primer amplification in the assay estimated nucleated cell counts. Sequencing used immunoSEQ multiplex PCR; TCRdb keeps in-frame clones, though not all of them. D and trimming come from the DNA, and the V and J calls and clone size come from that table. This table holds over 45,000 clones, 80% to 90% found once. The chain carries TRBV30 and TRBJ1-1; D is undetermined. This TCR came from a woman of 80 years or more with acute or convalescent COVID-19. Specimen: peripheral blood. The CDR3 bases are TGTGCCTGGAGGCGACTTGTGAACACTGAAGCTTTCTTT. Its translation: CAWRRLVNTEAFF. Full variable domain (outside the CDR3, taken from reference TRBV30 and TRBJ1-1): SQTIHQWPATLVQPVGSPLSLECTVEGTSNPNLYWYRQAAGRGLQLLFYSVGIGQISSEVPQNLSASRPQDRQFILSSKKLLLSDSGFYLCAWRRLVNTEAFFGQGTRLTVV.